A single sample is the source of the 9 T cell receptor beta chains below, sequenced in a study of T-cell memory formation after mild COVID-19. TCRdb re-derived calls from the 5' RACE reads in MiXCR, one entry per CDR3 protein. The sample yields about 560,000 distinct CDR3 sequences, 15% to 20% seen once. The specimen sequenced was PBMCs or a T cell subset sorted from them (not recorded which). The receptor set was obtained from an adult woman who had mild COVID-19 (a few samples of this study predate the infection). Cell type and time point are not known.

The J gene is TRBJ2-7, the V gene TRBV12-3 or TRBV12-4; 7 bases are shared with TRBD1. The V gene end was trimmed by 6 bases and the J gene end by 0 bases; junction bases not matched to a gene: 5. This CDR3 has 14 amino acids. The CDR3 protein is CASRSTGRSYEQYF. CDR3 DNA: TGTGCCAGCAGATCGACAGGGCGCTCCTACGAGCAGTACTTC.

This clonotype came up a few times. The chain links TRBV18 to TRBJ1-4; the D is unclear. The CDR3 is 15 amino acids. The germline V gene has CDR1 KGHSH and CDR2 LQKENI. Trimming removed 0 bases from V and 8 bases from J, with 13 bases in between. The CDR3 region has the DNA TGTGCCAGCTCACCACCGGAAAGGGTGGGCGAAAAACTGTTTTTT. Its translation is CASSPPERVGEKLFF. The full variable domain, in which reference TRBV18 and TRBJ1-4 provide the parts outside the CDR3, is NAGVMQNPRHLVRRRGQEARLRCSPMKGHSHVYWYRQLPEEGLKFMVYLQKENIIDESGMPKERFSAEFPKEGPSILRIQQVVRGDSAAYFCASSPPERVGEKLFFGSGTQLSVL.

This clonotype was seen ten or more times. The CDR3: CASSLEAASSYNEQFF. DNA of the CDR3: TGTGCCAGCAGCTTGGAGGCGGCGAGCTCCTACAATGAGCAGTTCTTC. The chain links TRBV5-6 to TRBJ2-1; no clear D gene. The germline CDR1 and CDR2 sequences are SGHDT and YYEEEE. V was cut by 0 bases and J by 0 bases, with 10 bases left in between. The CDR3 covers 16 residues.

Concerning this clonotype: Its ends do not fully match the called genes, so a read error is possible. V usage is TRBV6-2 or TRBV6-3 and J usage is TRBJ2-7, with a tentative D call TRBD2 (6 bases). Germline V gene sequence: CDR1 MNHEY, CDR2 SVGEGT. CDR3 length: 11 residues. CDR3 residues: CASSHTGLQNF. The DNA for the CDR3 is TGTGCCAGCAGCCATACGGGACTCCAGAACTTC.

This clonotype was found many times. The chain is built from TRBV9 and TRBJ2-7; 8 bases line up with TRBD1. Per the germline V gene, CDR1 is SGDLS and CDR2 is YYNGEE. This CDR3 has 15 amino acids. J gave up 2 bases and V 2 bases, and 6 bases lay outside the gene matches. This CDR3 reads CASSVAQGAAYEQYF. In DNA form, the CDR3 reads TGTGCCAGCAGCGTCGCCCAGGGGGCCGCCTACGAGCAGTACTTC.

This clonotype has at least ten counts. The CDR3, as DNA: TGTGCCAGCGCCCAGGGCTCCCACACCGGGGAGCTGTTTTTT. Encoded protein: CASAQGSHTGELFF. This chain joins TRBV7-6 and TRBJ2-2, with D tentatively TRBD1 (5 bases). This CDR3 has 14 amino acids. Germline V gives CDR1 SGHVS, CDR2 FNYEAQ. Trimming stripped 8 bases from V and 3 bases from J, with 13 bases between.

This sequence joins TRBV20-1 and TRBJ2-5; D unclear. The CDR3 is 11 residues long. The V gene's germline CDR1 is DFQATT and CDR2 SNEGSKA (reference sequence). V was clipped by 1 base and J by 5 bases, with 5 bases between them. The CDR3 bases are TGCAGTGCTAGAGTTTGGGAGACCCAGTACTTC. Its protein is CSARVWETQYF.

The sample holds a few counts of this clonotype. The chain combines TRBV7-2 with TRBJ2-7; 11 positions agree with TRBD2. V trimming: 5 bases; J trimming: 8 bases; junction bases outside the gene matches: 5. Germline values: CDR1 SGHTA, CDR2 FQGNSA. This CDR3 contains 13 residues. CDR3 in DNA: TGTGCCAGCAGCGCCGGGACTAGCGGAAAGCAGTACTTC. Protein: CASSAGTSGKQYF.

CDR3 residues: CASSLPGVGYTF. The CDR3 coding sequence is TGTGCCAGCAGCCTTCCGGGGGTAGGCTACACCTTC. The gene calls are TRBV7-9 and TRBJ1-2; tentative D call: TRBD1 (5 bases). The V end was cut by 5 bases, the J end by 8 bases, with 12 bases between. The CDR3 is 12 amino acids. Germline CDR1 SEHNR, CDR2 FQNEAQ (reference sequence).